Shown below are 31 T cell receptor beta chains from a single sample sequenced in a study of blood T cell repertoires in COVID-19. The assay was immunoSEQ multiplex PCR, and TCRdb's table has in-frame clones only and misses some. Of about 300,000 clones listed, just under 90% are singletons. Sequencing was done on a sample of peripheral blood. These receptors originate from a woman between 45 and 60 years old with COVID-19, enrolled during active disease.

J is TRBJ2-3 and V is TRBV3-1 (or the pseudogene TRBV3-2); D remains ambiguous. V was trimmed by 4 bases and J by 5 bases, leaving 7 bases between them. Germline CDR1 LGHDT, CDR2 YNNKEL (reference sequence). The CDR3 is made up of 12 amino acids. This chain's CDR3 is CASSPTGDTQYF. Written as DNA, the CDR3 is TGTGCCAGCAGCCCCACGGGAGATACGCAGTATTTT.

This clone appeared once. This chain joins TRBV12-3 or TRBV12-4 and TRBJ2-7; 7 bases are a match to TRBD2. Germline trimming cut 6 bases from V and 3 bases from J; bases unmatched to any gene: 5. This CDR3 spans 13 amino acids. CDR3 sequence reads: CASSFGTNYEQYF. CDR3 DNA sequence: TGTGCCAGCAGCTTCGGGACTAACTACGAGCAGTACTTC.

This sequence joins TRBV5-1 and TRBJ1-1; tentative D call: TRBD1 (6 bases). Germline CDR1 SGHRS, CDR2 YFSETQ. V was shortened by 2 bases and J by 4 bases, with 9 bases between the two germline ends. The CDR3 runs to 13 residues. CDR3 sequence: CASSFKGGTEAFF. CDR3 bases: TGCGCCAGCAGCTTCAAAGGGGGCACTGAAGCTTTCTTT.

The chain employs TRBV5-1 and TRBJ2-2; maybe TRBD2 (6 bases). The germline CDR1 and CDR2 sequences are SGHRS and YFSETQ. CDR3 length: 16 amino acids. V lost 6 bases and J 5 bases, leaving 20 bases between the germline ends. This CDR3 reads CASMITGGAVTGELFF. The CDR3 DNA sequence: TGCGCCAGCATGATAACCGGGGGAGCGGTTACCGGGGAGCTGTTTTTT.

J is TRBJ2-1 and V is TRBV29-1, with TRBD2 matching 9 bases. V shed 7 bases and J 2 bases; nucleotides not matched to a gene: 6. Per the germline V gene, CDR1 is SQVTM and CDR2 is ANQGSEA. CDR3 length: 14 amino acids. This CDR3 is CSGSVAGAYNEQFF. DNA for the CDR3: TGCAGCGGTAGCGTAGCGGGAGCCTACAATGAGCAGTTCTTC.

The chain uses TRBV19 and TRBJ2-7; the D gene is possibly TRBD1 (5 bases). The germline V gene encodes CDR1 LNHDA and CDR2 SQIVND (reference sequence). V was cut by 3 bases and J by 7 bases, with 10 bases left in between. The CDR3 extends over 12 amino acids. CDR3 region: CASSISPGEQYF. The CDR3, as DNA: TGTGCCAGTAGTATTTCCCCAGGGGAGCAGTACTTC.

V usage is TRBV3-1 (or the pseudogene TRBV3-2) and J usage is TRBJ2-1; TRBD1 aligns across 9 bases. The CDR3 loop spans 16 amino acids. V shed 4 bases, J shed 4 bases, and the junction held 8 bases outside the gene matches. Germline CDR1 is LGHDT and CDR2 is YNNKEL (reference sequence). This CDR3 reads CASSLGQGVSYNEQFF. In DNA, the CDR3 is TGTGCCAGCAGCCTGGGACAGGGTGTTAGTTACAATGAGCAGTTCTTC.

The V and J genes are TRBV28 and TRBJ2-1, with 13 nucleotides matching TRBD2. CDR1 MDHEN and CDR2 SYDVKM come from the germline V gene. V lost 4 bases, J lost 3 bases, and 9 bases stayed unmatched. The CDR3 has 18 residues. CDR3 sequence: CASSSPSLAGGLYNEQFF. For the CDR3, the DNA is TGTGCCAGCAGTTCCCCCTCACTAGCGGGAGGGCTCTACAATGAGCAGTTCTTC.

This chain uses TRBV6-8 with TRBJ1-4, with D tentatively TRBD1 (6 bases). With 6 bases removed from V and 6 bases from J, the gap between germline ends came to 14 bases. The CDR3 contains 14 residues. Germline loops: CDR1 MNHGY, CDR2 SAAAGT. The CDR3 nucleotides are TGTGCCAGCAGGAAACAGGGAACAGATGAAAAACTGTTTTTT. Its protein is CASRKQGTDEKLFF.

The chain combines TRBV6-1 with TRBJ1-4; 8 bases are shared with TRBD1. Germline CDR1 reads MNHNS; CDR2 reads SASEGT. V was pared by 1 base and J by 4 bases, with 8 bases of the junction left unmatched. The CDR3 extends over 17 amino acids. CDR3 sequence reads: CASSEGVGGQVNEKLFF. The CDR3 DNA reads TGTGCCAGCAGTGAAGGGGTAGGGGGACAGGTTAATGAAAAACTGTTTTTT.

The chain has TRBV7-3 and TRBJ1-1; D not resolved. The CDR3 totals 19 residues. Looked up from germline, CDR1 is SGHTA and CDR2 is FQGTGA. Trimming left V 1 base short and J 0 bases short, with 21 bases between. The CDR3 DNA reads as TGTGCCAGCAGCTTAAATGGGAGGATCTCACCCCACATGAACACTGAAGCTTTCTTT. It encodes CASSLNGRISPHMNTEAFF.

This clone occurred a few times. The chain has TRBV27 and TRBJ2-2, with 12 bases fitting TRBD1. Unmatched junction bases numbered 8, after V lost 8 bases and J lost 7 bases. Germline V gene data show CDR1 as MNHEY and CDR2 as SMNVEV (reference sequence). The length of the CDR3 is 15 residues. The CDR3 sequence: CASRRDRGQGGELFF. CDR3 sequence (DNA): TGTGCCAGCCGCCGGGACAGGGGGCAAGGCGGGGAGCTGTTTTTT.

This chain links TRBV29-1 with TRBJ2-3; 12 nucleotides line up with TRBD1. This CDR3 contains 15 residues. The trim removed 2 bases at V and 5 bases at J, leaving 5 bases unmatched. Germline V gene sequence: CDR1 SQVTM, CDR2 ANQGSEA. CDR3 DNA sequence: TGCAGCGTTGAAAGGGACAGGGGGCTTAAAGATACGCAGTATTTT. Protein sequence: CSVERDRGLKDTQYF.

This chain links TRBV11-2 with TRBJ2-5; no definite D call. Germline lookup yields CDR1 SGHAT and CDR2 FQNNGV. The CDR3 runs to 15 residues. Trimming removed 1 base from V and 5 bases from J, with 14 bases in between. CDR3 loop: CASSLGAGNMETQYF. DNA for the CDR3: TGTGCCAGCAGCTTAGGGGCAGGCAACATGGAGACCCAGTACTTC.

This clone came up a few times. The rearrangement links TRBV27 to TRBJ2-7; 8 bases align to TRBD1. The CDR3 is 14 amino acids. Germline V gene lookup returns CDR1 MNHEY and CDR2 SMNVEV (reference sequence). J lost 6 bases, V lost 3 bases, and 7 bases had no gene match. The CDR3 spells CASSFLDRVTEQYF. CDR3 bases: TGTGCCAGCAGTTTCCTGGACAGGGTAACCGAGCAGTACTTC.

Only one count was recorded for this clone. The CDR3 DNA follows: TGTGCCAGTAGTATGCGCCGTAAAGCTTTCTTT. This codes for CASSMRRKAFF. The genes are TRBV19 and TRBJ1-1; the D is unclear. Germline V gives CDR1 LNHDA, CDR2 SQIVND (reference sequence). CDR3 size: 11 residues. Between the trimmed V and J ends, which lost 3 bases and 9 bases, there was a span of 8 bases.

V gene TRBV7-2 combines with J gene TRBJ2-1, with unresolved D. V gave up 0 bases and J gave up 7 bases, with 7 bases separating them. The CDR3 is 13 amino acids. Germline CDR1 is SGHTA and CDR2 is FQGNSA. CDR3 sequence reads: CASSLAWLNEQFF. In DNA form, the CDR3 reads TGTGCCAGCAGCTTAGCGTGGCTTAATGAGCAGTTCTTC.

V and J are TRBV5-1 and TRBJ2-7; 10 nucleotides line up with TRBD2. Germline V CDR1 and CDR2: SGHRS, YFSETQ. V lost 4 bases, J lost 7 bases, and 8 bases stayed unmatched. The CDR3 totals 14 residues. This chain's CDR3 is CASSTSGEVREQYF. The CDR3, as DNA: TGCGCCAGCAGCACTAGCGGGGAGGTCCGGGAGCAGTACTTC.

J is TRBJ2-7 and V is TRBV27, with a weak D call TRBD2 (5 bases). V lost 2 bases, J lost 2 bases, and 7 bases lay in between. The CDR3 is made up of 13 amino acids. In germline, CDR1 is MNHEY, CDR2 SMNVEV (reference sequence). CDR3: CASSLHGAYEQYF. The CDR3 nucleotides are TGTGCCAGCAGTTTACACGGGGCCTACGAGCAGTACTTC.

The chain combines TRBV7-9 with TRBJ1-5; D is perhaps TRBD1 (6 bases). V lost 5 bases to trimming and J lost 0 bases, with 11 bases between them. CDR1 and CDR2 from the germline V gene are SEHNR and FQNEAQ (reference sequence). CDR3 size: 15 residues. The CDR3 loop reads CASSRDIHSNQPQHF. The CDR3 DNA reads as TGTGCCAGCAGCCGGGACATCCATAGCAATCAGCCCCAGCATTTT.

J is TRBJ1-2 and V is TRBV7-3; D might be TRBD1 (5 bases). This CDR3 is built from 14 residues. From germline, CDR1 is SGHTA and CDR2 FQGTGA. V shed 5 bases and J shed 4 bases, with 14 bases lying between them. CDR3 sequence reads: CASSPGGGSYGYTF. For the CDR3, the DNA is TGTGCCAGCAGCCCTGGCGGGGGGTCCTATGGCTACACCTTC.

The chain recombines TRBV19 with TRBJ1-4; 10 bases are a match to TRBD1. V lost 7 bases to trimming and J lost 8 bases; unmatched junction nucleotides: 7. This CDR3 region has 14 residues. Germline values: CDR1 LNHDA, CDR2 SQIVND (reference sequence). CDR3 nucleotide sequence: TGTGCCAGTACCCTGGGACAGGGGTACGAAAAACTGTTTTTT. Residues: CASTLGQGYEKLFF.

The chain couples TRBV10-2 to TRBJ1-1; D is undetermined. This CDR3 spans 14 amino acids. Germline assignment: CDR1 WSHSY and CDR2 SAAADI. V lost 0 bases to trimming and J lost 1 base, with 6 bases between them. The CDR3 reads CASSESTQNTEAFF. Written as DNA, the CDR3 is TGCGCCAGCAGTGAGTCGACTCAGAACACTGAAGCTTTCTTT.

CDR3 DNA sequence: TGTGCCAGCAGTTACGGGGACAGAGAGCAGTTCTTC. Translating it yields CASSYGDREQFF. This chain joins TRBV6-5 and TRBJ2-1; 7 positions agree with TRBD1. Unmatched junction bases numbered 2, after V lost 2 bases and J lost 10 bases. From germline, CDR1 is MNHEY and CDR2 SVGAGI. The CDR3 totals 12 residues.

This chain links TRBV19 with TRBJ1-5; D is unclear. The CDR3 runs to 13 residues. Germline assignment: CDR1 LNHDA and CDR2 SQIVND (reference sequence). V was cut by 0 bases and J by 9 bases, with 9 bases left in between. This CDR3 reads CASSIDLTGPQHF. CDR3 sequence (DNA): TGTGCCAGTAGTATAGATCTTACTGGGCCCCAGCATTTT.

This chain uses TRBV4-1 with TRBJ1-1; the D gene is possibly TRBD1 (6 bases). Germline values: CDR1 MGHRA, CDR2 YSYEKL. The CDR3 is 18 amino acids. Trimming pared 1 base from V and 0 bases from J, leaving 18 bases between. The CDR3 sequence is CASSQGILGRGMNTEAFF. The CDR3 nucleotides read TGCGCCAGCAGCCAAGGCATTCTAGGCAGGGGAATGAACACTGAAGCTTTCTTT.

The V gene is TRBV29-1, the J gene TRBJ1-6, with a tentative D call TRBD1 (6 bases). The CDR3 totals 13 residues. Germline V gene data show CDR1 as SQVTM and CDR2 as ANQGSEA. Trimming took 6 bases from V and 9 from J, leaving 15 bases between them. The CDR3 here is CSVLQGRGSPLHF. CDR3 nucleotide sequence: TGCAGCGTCCTCCAGGGGAGGGGTTCACCCCTCCACTTT. The full variable domain, completed using reference TRBV29-1 and TRBJ1-6, is SAVISQKPSRDICQRGTSLTIQCQVDSQVTMMFWYRQQPGQSLTLIATANQGSEATYESGFVIDKFPISRPNLTFSTLTVSNMSPEDSSIYLCSVLQGRGSPLHFGNGTRLTVT.

The sample holds a few counts of this clone. CDR3 coding DNA: TGTGCCAGCAGCTTCCTCAGGGGAAAGGGGATCGGCCCCGAGGATACGCAGTATTTT. It translates to CASSFLRGKGIGPEDTQYF. The rearrangement joins TRBV7-6 to TRBJ2-3, with a possible D match to TRBD1 (6 bases). Germline V gene lookup returns CDR1 SGHVS and CDR2 FNYEAQ. The CDR3 consists of 19 residues. The V end was cut by 3 bases, the J end by 6 bases, with 28 bases between.

V gene TRBV5-1 combines with J gene TRBJ2-1, with D tentatively TRBD1 (6 bases). Germline V CDR1 and CDR2: SGHRS, YFSETQ. This CDR3 spans 15 amino acids. V dropped 0 bases and J dropped 6 bases, with 13 bases sitting between them. The CDR3 DNA reads TGCGCCAGCAGCTTGGAAGGCAGGGGAATCAATGAGCAGTTCTTC. Its translation: CASSLEGRGINEQFF.

J is TRBJ2-3 and V is TRBV5-4; maybe TRBD2 (6 bases). Germline CDR1 SGHNT, CDR2 YYREEE (reference sequence). The ends were cut back, 4 bases at V and 5 bases at J, with 14 bases in the middle. There are 14 residues in the CDR3. DNA for the CDR3: TGTGCCAGCAGCCGACTAGGTTTCGAAGATACGCAGTATTTT. This sequence encodes CASSRLGFEDTQYF. Full variable domain (outside the CDR3, taken from reference TRBV5-4 and TRBJ2-3): ETGVTQSPTHLIKTRGQQVTLRCSSQSGHNTVSWYQQALGQGPQFIFQYYREEENGRGNFPPRFSGLQFPNYSSELNVNALELDDSALYLCASSRLGFEDTQYFGPGTRLTVL.

The chain links TRBV7-3 to TRBJ2-7; possibly TRBD1 for D (6 bases). CDR3 size: 15 residues. Germline-derived CDR1 and CDR2 are SGHTA and FQGTGA. Trimming removed 5 bases from V and 2 bases from J, with 16 bases in between. DNA for the CDR3: TGTGCCAGCAGCCTCACAGGGCGCGACGCCTACGAGCAGTACTTC. It encodes CASSLTGRDAYEQYF.